The 9 T cell receptor beta chains in this list originate from one sample, sequenced in a study of blood T cells in healthy people across ages. Sample-barcoded 5' priming and a J-beta primer mix drove a second PCR of about 6 to 11 cycles. TCRdb re-derived calls from the 5' RACE reads in MiXCR, one entry per CDR3 protein. This table has about 2 million distinct CDR3 sequences, 40% to 55% appearing once. Sequencing was done on a sample of blood. The receptors here all came from a middle-aged woman in good health.

This chain connects TRBV5-1 to TRBJ2-5; tentatively, D is TRBD1 (6 bases). The CDR3 contains 14 residues. Trimming removed 8 bases at V and 0 bases at J, with 14 bases between. CDR1 and CDR2 (germline): SGHRS, YFSETQ. This chain's CDR3 is CASFFGTHQETQYF. The CDR3 nucleotides read TGCGCCAGTTTTTTCGGGACACACCAAGAGACCCAGTACTTC.

V and J are TRBV27 and TRBJ2-1, with 7 bases that match TRBD1. From germline, CDR1 is MNHEY and CDR2 SMNVEV (reference sequence). V was clipped by 7 bases and J by 0 bases; unmatched bases: 6. CDR3 length: 15 amino acids. The CDR3 nucleotides are TGTGCCAGCACCGGGACAGACGTCTCCTACAATGAGCAGTTCTTC. Amino acid sequence: CASTGTDVSYNEQFF.

The gene calls are TRBV9 and TRBJ2-1, with D unclear. The J call may be faulty, since TRBJ2-7 better matches the DNA end. The CDR3 covers 13 residues. Germline V gene sequence: CDR1 SGDLS, CDR2 YYNGEE. DNA for the CDR3: TGTGCCAGCAGCGCTGGGATTTACAATGAGCAGTACTTC. This gives the protein CASSAGIYNEQYF.

V and J are TRBV6-1 and TRBJ1-4; 10 nucleotides line up with TRBD1. Germline CDR1 is MNHNS and CDR2 is SASEGT. V trimming: 6 bases; J trimming: 3 bases; junction bases outside the gene matches: 13. There are 18 residues in the CDR3. CDR3 DNA sequence: TGTGCCAGCAGGCCTTCGACAGGGGGCATTGGTTCTAATGAAAAACTGTTTTTT. Its protein is CASRPSTGGIGSNEKLFF.

There are a few counts of this clonotype. The chain joins TRBV10-3 to TRBJ2-5; D possibly corresponds to TRBD1 (6 bases). This CDR3 has 13 residues. CDR1 ENHRY and CDR2 SYGVKD come from the germline V gene. V was trimmed by 6 bases and J by 3 bases, leaving 11 bases between them. The CDR3 DNA reads as TGTGCCATCAGGGAACAGGGAGAAGAGACCCAGTACTTC. Translating gives CAIREQGEETQYF.

This clonotype appeared a few times. CDR3 region: CASSPGQGRYNEQYF. CDR3 DNA sequence: TGTGCCAGCAGCCCGGGACAGGGTCGGTACAATGAGCAGTACTTC. The chain has TRBV7-6 and TRBJ2-5; 9 bases agree with TRBD1. The CDR3 runs 15 residues. The junction had 15 bases not matched to a gene; V was cut back by 5 bases and J by 11 bases. CDR1 is SGHVS, CDR2 FNYEAQ, per germline.

A word on this clonotype: One end of the junction does not line up with germline, which may come from a read error. CDR3 coding DNA: TGTGCCAGCAGTTACGGGGGTAGGCACAAGGAGCAGTTCTTC. Protein product: CASSYGGRHKEQFF. The V gene is TRBV6-5, the J gene TRBJ2-1; D assignment may be TRBD1 or TRBD2 (5 bases each). CDR1 and CDR2 (germline): MNHEY, SVGAGI. This CDR3 region has 14 residues.

Concerning this clonotype: This may come from a read error, since a much larger clone is one base off. The chain combines TRBV7-8 with TRBJ2-5; D call uncertain. Trimming cost V 3 bases and J 4 bases, with 12 bases left between them. In germline, CDR1 is SGHVS, CDR2 FQNEAQ. CDR3 length equals 14 residues. In DNA form, the CDR3 reads TGTGCCAGCAGCTTGCCAATTGATCGAGAGACCCAGTACTTC. Encoded protein: CASSLPIDRETQYF.

V gene TRBV3-1 combines with J gene TRBJ2-1; D assignment may be TRBD1 or TRBD2 (7 bases each). CDR3 length: 16 amino acids. Per germline, CDR1 LGHDT and CDR2 YNNKEL (reference sequence). Between the trimmed V and J ends, which lost 0 bases and 7 bases, there was a span of 16 bases. The CDR3 loop reads CASSQEPRGGGNEQFF. CDR3 sequence (DNA): TGTGCCAGCAGCCAAGAACCCAGGGGGGGCGGGAATGAGCAGTTCTTC.